This entry features one TCR beta chain sequence. The antigen is undetermined. This sample is part of a study of cytomegalovirus exposure and HLA in healthy donors. Overall study findings and caveats: Earlier analysis yielded a pattern in which most TCR beta V segments were productive about 87% or about 30% of the time. Many donors carried some public TCRs, although rarity characterized most TCR sequences.

Per germline, CDR1 MNHNS and CDR2 SASEGT. CDR3 length: 11 residues. The ends were cut back, 2 bases at V and 9 bases at J, with 5 bases in the middle. It was with 60 Vbeta and 13 Jbeta primers that the PCR ran. Profiled with immunoSEQ multiplex PCR; TCRdb holds only in-frame clones, not every one. The sample contains 170,000 or so clones, roughly 84% of which appear only once. This receptor was taken from a man aged 50-59 years in good health and CMV-seropositive. This chain connects TRBV6-1 to TRBJ2-1; D gene uncertain. Sequenced input: PBMCs. The DNA of the CDR3 is TGTGCCAGCAGTGAAATAGTTGAGCAGTTCTTC. It yields the protein CASSEIVEQFF.